This T cell receptor beta chain is drawn from a study of CD8+CD57+ T cells in acquired aplastic anemia. The overall study: The average for DNA from sorted CD4+ and CD8+ cells was 3 to 3.5 ug.

Germline V gene sequence: CDR1 DFQATT, CDR2 SNEGSKA (reference sequence). This CDR3 is built from 16 residues. This clonotype was detected ten times or more. Antigen specificity is unknown. At one end, the junction sequence differs from germline, possibly due to a read error. The study, taken as a whole, reports: Twenty-nine shared CD8+ CDR3s appeared highly expressed within patients' immunodominant clones. CD8+ Simpson's diversity showed no significant patient-control difference.

Genomic DNA served as template for TCR beta VDJ and CDR3 profiling. TCRdb reprocessed the reads via MiXCR and lists one record per CDR3 protein. The repertoire holds approximately 270,000 distinct CDR3 sequences, with 50% to 70% as singletons. The receptor comes from a human donor with severe aplastic anemia or a healthy control (not recorded which). The chain recombines TRBV20-1 with TRBJ1-2; D uncertain. The sample consisted of sorted CD4+, CD8+, or CD8+CD57+ T cells (not recorded which) from PBMCs. The CDR3 DNA reads TGCAGTGCTAGAGATCCACCAGCTGGGGTTAACTATCGCTACACCTTC. Translated, it gives CSARDPPAGVNYRYTF.